Shown below are 7 T cell receptor beta chains from a single sample sequenced in a study of regulatory T cells in long-lasting Graves disease. CDR3 regions were amplified by Arm-PCR using iRepertoire HTBI primers to build TCR beta libraries. Using its own MiXCR run on the multiplex PCR reads, TCRdb lists one record per CDR3 protein. The sample consists of roughly 420,000 distinct CDR3 sequences, less than 15% of them appearing once. Documented time point: newly diagnosed GD, antithyroid drugs for less than 3 months. PBMC-extracted RNA yielded the TCR library. The same data also went into a second study, on T cells in Graves' hyperthyroidism and ophthalmopathy.

The material sequenced was peripheral blood mononuclear cells (PBMCs), taken at new diagnosis, from a patient treated with antithyroid drugs. All receptors derive from a woman between 50 and 59 years old with Graves disease.

In regard to this clonotype: A much larger clone differs from this one at a single base, so this may be a read error. The J gene is TRBJ2-7, the V gene TRBV12-3 or TRBV12-4; TRBD1 agrees at 10 bases. CDR3 length equals 16 residues. CDR3 loop: CAGSKLPGQGFSEQYF. The CDR3 bases are TGTGCCGGCAGCAAACTTCCGGGACAGGGGTTTAGCGAGCAGTACTTC.

The rearrangement uses TRBV6-5 and TRBJ2-3; 7 nucleotides agree with TRBD1. J gave up 3 bases and V 2 bases, and 8 bases lay outside the gene matches. Germline CDR1 MNHEY, CDR2 SVGAGI. The CDR3 has 16 residues. This chain's CDR3 is CASSYLEGGSTDTQYF. The DNA of the CDR3 is TGTGCCAGCAGTTACCTCGAAGGGGGCTCGACAGATACGCAGTATTTT.

Concerning this clonotype itself: Mismatch with germline at one junction end may stem from a read error. The rearrangement links TRBV7-7 to TRBJ2-3; TRBD1 is a possible D gene (5 bases). Germline V gives CDR1 SSHAT, CDR2 FNYEAQ (reference sequence). CDR3 size: 16 residues. The chain's CDR3 is CASSPGGAGSTDTQYF. CDR3 bases: TGTGCTAGCAGCCCCGGCGGAGCAGGGAGCACAGATACGCAGTATTTT.

The chain recombines TRBV7-9 with TRBJ1-2, with a tentative D call TRBD1 (5 bases). Germline assignment: CDR1 SEHNR and CDR2 FQNEAQ (reference sequence). V lost 0 bases to trimming and J lost 4 bases, with 12 bases between them. This CDR3 is built from 15 residues. The CDR3 sequence: CASSLAAQAPYGYTF. The CDR3 nucleotides are TGTGCCAGCAGCTTAGCAGCACAGGCTCCCTATGGCTACACCTTC.

This clonotype has ten or more counts. This chain links TRBV5-1 with TRBJ1-5; D is unclear. V was trimmed by 0 bases and J by 4 bases, leaving 8 bases between them. The germline V gene has CDR1 SGHRS and CDR2 YFSETQ. The CDR3 loop spans 14 amino acids. In DNA, the CDR3 is TGCGCCAGCAGCTTGGGCCTTGGTAATCAGCCCCAGCATTTT. It is translated as CASSLGLGNQPQHF.

Of note for this clonotype: A single base is all that separates this from a far larger clone, so a read error is likely. The chain joins TRBV11-2 to TRBJ2-7; TRBD2 agrees at 7 bases. The junction had 14 bases not matched to a gene; V was cut back by 2 bases and J by 7 bases. CDR3 length: 16 amino acids. Germline CDR1 SGHAT, CDR2 FQNNGV. The DNA of the CDR3 is TGTGCCAGCAGCTTACTCGGCGGGAGATCCTACAATGAGCAGTACTTC. It yields the protein CASSLLGGRSYNEQYF.

This clonotype was detected only a few times. The V and J genes are TRBV6-1 and TRBJ1-6; 8 bases line up with TRBD1. Germline CDR1 and CDR2: MNHNS and SASEGT. V was pared by 10 bases and J by 10 bases, with 12 bases of the junction left unmatched. This CDR3 comprises 14 residues. The CDR3, as DNA: TGTGCCACCTCCGTAGGCAGGGGGCCCTCACCCCTCCACTTT. This encodes CATSVGRGPSPLHF.